Below, one T cell receptor beta chain is given with its context. A single count supports this clone. Its antigen remains unidentified. One base away there is no much larger clone; base qualities are not given. The cohort was made up of several hundred healthy bone marrow donors. At the time of sampling, every cohort member was nominally healthy, though immune exposures that went unrecorded were likely present. The donor tested CMV seropositive, placing the donor among the 250 to 350 seropositive members of the cohort. Every donor gave a peripheral blood sample, and the peripheral blood mononuclear cells from that sample were used for TCR beta sequencing. Genomic DNA extraction from the blood cell samples was performed with the Qiagen DNeasy Blood Extraction Kit. The data derive from a study of cytomegalovirus exposure and HLA in healthy donors listed by TCRdb under 2017. General notes on the study: An earlier analysis of 550 to 700 of the donors reported approximately 270 Gb of sequence data and 120 million or so unique TCR beta sequences from 190 million or so T cells. An early release covering roughly 640 HLA-typed donors comprised about 310 gigabases of sequencing data and tens of millions of unique TCR sequences. The genetic ancestry cluster associated with self-reported Caucasian donors included about four fifths of the 398 genotyped donors. The study aimed to test whether cataloging public T cell receptors could reveal signatures of past pathogen exposure. The study profiled the T cell repertoires of hundreds of subjects by immunosequencing and related them to cytomegalovirus serostatus. In addition to the first cohort of several hundred subjects, a separate validation cohort of some 120 different subjects was used. To predict cytomegalovirus infection status, the study brought together high-throughput TCR immunosequencing, statistical association of individual TCRs with disease status, and machine learning. To study patterns of TCR occurrence, a later analysis re-analyzed previously published TCR beta repertoires from around 670 donors and added high-resolution HLA genotyping. Rather than drawing on any new phenotypic data, the later analysis identified candidate immune exposures from TCR beta sequences and the way those sequences occurred across donors. An earlier analysis of several hundred of the donors applied high-throughput TCR beta sequencing to assess whether each TCR beta V gene segment acted as functional or pseudogenic. Alongside the repertoire data, information on donor age, sex, ethnicity and CMV serostatus was compiled. In a later genetic analysis, genome-wide SNP genotypes for about 65% of the roughly 670 donors were used, and that subset was treated as a discovery cohort. Every discovery cohort repertoire had been produced on one sequencing platform. Both class I and class II loci were covered by HLA typing, at four-digit resolution. Typing coverage differed by locus: A, B, C, DRB1 and DQB1 were typed in roughly 620-640 donors, DQA1 in around 500, DPA1 in some 610, and DPB1 in 472. Five DR-DQ haplotypes were handled as single units for association and clustering because linkage in the cohort was strong. Across some 400 genotyped donors of the cohort, an average of about 250,000 unique TCR beta nucleotide sequences per donor were sequenced, and roughly a sixth of those sequences were non-productive. What the work shows at the level of the full study, not this receptor alone: The presence/absence analyses assumed that sequencing depth was roughly uniform across donors, and that assumption may not be true. Most TCR sequences were seen in very few donors, while some public TCRs were found in many individuals. A group of highly shared sequence variants was considered likely to be a technical artifact of the sequencing pipeline. A further reported finding was that TCR beta sequences accurately predicted the HLA-A and HLA-B alleles for most subjects in the first cohort. Correlated functional status among segregating V segments might be attributable to linkage disequilibrium, but an unknown experimental factor could not be ruled out. When HLA alleles, especially DR and DQ, strongly co-occurred, attributing TCR associations to individual alleles was difficult. For the cohort, immune exposure information was limited to CMV serostatus. In vitro tests confirmed that a few of the cytomegalovirus-associated TCR beta chains recognize cytomegalovirus antigens. A later analysis found that most CMV-associated TCR beta chains appeared HLA-restricted, with HLA associations seemingly driven largely by CMV exposure. This cohort had only TCR beta chains sequenced, and the lack of alpha or paired-chain data limited which features could be detected. Some IMGT-functional V segments, including TRBV6-2 and TRBV6-3, could not be told apart with the 87-base-pair reads, so those segments were excluded. Because counts were too low, roughly 17 rarely observed V segments, including chromosome 9 orphons, were left out of the earlier analysis of about 500 of the donors. Broadly in line with IMGT annotations, most TCR beta V segments showed up in productive rearrangements about 87% or about 30% of the time in an earlier analysis of 587 of the donors. At a false discovery rate of 0.05, a later analysis linked about 16,000 TCR beta sequences to specific HLA alleles. According to a later analysis, TCR association rates differed among HLA loci, with DRB1 alleles showing the most associated TCRs and HLA-C alleles showing the fewest. Cytomegalovirus status was reported to be diagnosed by the classifier with high specificity and sensitivity in both the original and validation cohorts. The authors suggested that the approach could potentially be generalized to other disease states and immunological phenotypes. A later genetic analysis associated a missense DCLRE1C variant with V-gene and J-gene trimming of TCR beta chains, and an independent cohort replicated the association. Compared with the roughly 700-donor mean, donors in an Asian-associated ancestry cluster had fewer N-insertions in productive TCRs, according to a later genetic analysis. Because HLA typing was missing for some donors at each locus, association tests included only the typed subset. Compared with equally common non-associated chains, HLA-associated TCR beta chains in a later analysis were more clonally expanded and had lower generation probabilities. In a later analysis, several top co-occurrence clusters were reported to appear linked to parvovirus B19, influenza, CMV and Epstein-Barr virus. The study gave a list of about 150 TCR beta chains associated with cytomegalovirus.

Receptor amplification or capture employed the immunoSEQ multiplex PCR assay. For the multiplex PCR, a mixture combining 60 forward primers for TCR Vbeta segments and 13 reverse primers for TCR Jbeta segments was used. Amplification of the CDR3 region of rearranged TCR beta genes was performed with a multiplex PCR assay on genomic DNA. The Illumina HiSeq System was used to sequence the amplified TCR beta libraries as 87-base-pair reads. As for how the authors treated the data: A later analysis tallied tens of millions of unique TCR beta chains across the 700 or so repertoires, and roughly 11 million of those chains were shared by two or more donors. Raw reads were error-corrected and collapsed into unique sequences with a nearest-neighbor algorithm that merged closely related sequences to remove PCR and sequencing errors. CDR3 sequences were aligned to IMGT reference sequences to assign V, D and J gene segments. For a sequence to be retained, a match of at least six nucleotides was required to both a V gene segment and a J gene segment. A rearrangement was called productive if the CDR3 had no stop codons and remained in frame with V and J, and every other rearrangement was called non-productive. Following IMGT convention, CDR3 was defined as the stretch from the second conserved V-encoded cysteine to the conserved J-encoded phenylalanine. The earlier analysis of around 640 of the donors excluded sequences that lacked an unambiguous match to a single V gene segment. In an earlier analysis of several hundred of the donors, V segments were called functional above 56.7% productive rearrangements and were called segregating when the between-donor standard deviation exceeded 5%. A statistical classification framework was built for diagnosing cytomegalovirus status from the catalog of TCR beta chain sequences. V and J gene assignment, in a later analysis, came from comparing TCR nucleotide sequences with IMGT/GENE-DB human TR gene sequences. Using the TCRdist pipeline, a later analysis assigned CDR3 sequences along with most-parsimonious VDJ recombination scenarios. In a later analysis, each TCR beta chain was defined by its CDR3 amino acid sequence together with its V-gene family, and reads lacking a unique V-gene family were excluded. In a later analysis, 450 to 600 highly shared, low-generation-probability nucleotide sequences were removed to address suspected cross-contamination and a sequencing artifact. In a later analysis, a clonal expansion index was calculated for each public chain from normalized within-repertoire ranks of inferred template counts. In a later analysis, generation probabilities were computed with a VDJ recombination model fitted to out-of-frame rearrangements, and the resulting probabilities were checked against IGoR. Hypergeometric tests were used in a later analysis to score TCR-TCR, TCR-HLA and TCR-CMV co-occurrence, with a repertoire-size bias correction applied to the TCR pairs. In a later analysis, false discovery rates were estimated by permuting HLA or CMV assignments 20 times. In a later analysis, co-occurring TCRs were grouped using DBSCAN, and TCRdist sequence similarity was added for clustering within HLA-allele-positive subsets. For co-occurrence clustering, repertoires with fewer than 30,000 or more than 120,000 public chains were excluded, along with a handful of repertoires with anomalous nucleotide sharing. Entries here come from immuneACCESS through TCRdb and include only in-frame sequences with V and J called. Some clones fail to appear in such tables; in the studies checked, an unresolved V gene covers under half of the shortfall, and the cause of the remainder is unknown. V and J calls and clone size are copied from that table; D and trimming were computed from the DNA. The sample yields around 160,000 clones; approximately 80% were counted once. Jointly, the top ten make up 2.2% of the sample.

The junction shows trimming of 8 bases on V and 0 bases on J, and the gene matches do not reach 7 bases of it. Based on the germline V gene (reference sequence), the CDR1 and CDR2 sequences are PRHDT and FYEKMQ. The CDR3 goes from the cysteine to the phenylalanine over 15 residues. The read is trimmed to its CDR3 DNA, 45 bases read in frame from base 1. The V gene is TRBV13 and the J gene is TRBJ2-3, and 8 junction bases match TRBD1. The sequenced material came from PBMCs. This TCR came from a man aged 50 to 60 in good health and CMV-seropositive. The DNA reads TGTGCCAGCCGCCCGTGGACAGGGAGCACAGATACGCAGTATTTT. Its translation is CASRPWTGSTDTQYF.